The present TCR beta chain was sequenced within a study of CD8 T cells in Susac syndrome. The RNA input was about 0.5 to 1 ug, and it was reverse transcribed with random hexamers. TCRdb reanalysed the immunoSEQ multiplex PCR reads using MiXCR and keeps one entry per CDR3 protein. The sample lists roughly 100,000 distinct CDR3 sequences, roughly 96% occurring once. This CDR3 spans 14 amino acids. Trimming removed 3 bases from V and 5 bases from J; junction bases left unmatched: 1. Germline V gene lookup returns CDR1 LNHDA and CDR2 SQIVND (reference sequence). The Susac syndrome patients fit the recently defined diagnostic criteria for definite or probable disease.

Material for sequencing was CD8+ T cells from PBMCs. This clonotype was sampled from a human donor with Susac syndrome. The J gene is TRBJ1-5, the V gene TRBV19; the match to TRBD1 covers 10 bases. Here the CDR3 DNA reads TGTGCCAGTAGTATGACAGGGGGCTATCAGCCCCAGCATTTT. It codes for CASSMTGGYQPQHF.